A selection of T cell receptor beta chains follows, all from one sample in a study of OX40 agonist ivuxolimab in advanced cancers. TCRdb keeps only in-frame clones here, not all; method: immunoSEQ multiplex PCR. Of about 77,000 clones in the sample, over 70% were seen once. Sample: CD4+ or CD8+ T cells sorted from blood, taken in a trial of the OX40 agonist ivuxolimab. The receptor set was obtained from an adult with an advanced solid tumor such as melanoma, head and neck, liver or kidney cancer. CDR3s include the opening cysteine and the closing phenylalanine or tryptophan. Each record gives: clone size, D gene, J gene, V gene, CDR3 DNA, CDR3 protein. A D gene is named only where the DNA matches it firmly. Part of the rows lack a size; the others show once, few, many or a class for expanded clones.

few | - | TRBJ1-1 | TRBV5-4 | TGTGCCAGCAGCTTGAATCGGGCAACTGAAGCTTTCTTT | CASSLNRATEAFF
few | - | TRBJ1-1 | TRBV11-2 | TGTGCCAGCACCCTGGGGGGGGCAGGCACTGAAGCTTTCTTT | CASTLGGAGTEAFF
few | TRBD2 | TRBJ2-3 | TRBV7-3 | TGTGCCAGCAGCTTAGGACTAGCGGGACCCACAGATACGCAGTATTTT | CASSLGLAGPTDTQYF
- | TRBD1 | TRBJ1-4 | TRBV6-1 | TGTGCCAGCAGGAAGACAGGGGTCGGGAATGAAAAACTGTTTTTT | CASRKTGVGNEKLFF
- | - | TRBJ1-5 | TRBV6-6 | TGTGCCGGCAGTCCCTTCGAAAATCAGCCCCAGCATTTT | CAGSPFENQPQHF
- | TRBD1 | TRBJ2-5 | TRBV5-1 | TGCGCCAGCAGCCCTTCCGGGACAGGACGCCAAGAGACCCAGTACTTC | CASSPSGTGRQETQYF
- | TRBD2 | TRBJ2-3 | TRBV6-1 | TGTGCCAGCAGTGCCGGGACTAGCGGGGTTAGCACAGATACGCAGTATTTT | CASSAGTSGVSTDTQYF
- | - | TRBJ1-5 | TRBV4-1 | TGCGCCAGCAGCCAAGAAGGGCGTCAGTCAGGACGGCAGCCCCAGCATTTT | CASSQEGRQSGRQPQHF
- | TRBD2 | TRBJ2-4 | TRBV19 | TGTGCCAGTAGTTCCCGGACTAGCGAAAACATTCAGTACTTC | CASSSRTSENIQYF
- | TRBD2 | TRBJ2-3 | TRBV7-4 | TGTGCCAGCAGCTCATCTCTTGGGACTAGCGGGACTTTACGGCCGGGCACAGATACGCAGTATTTT | CASSSSLGTSGTLRPGTDTQYF
- | TRBD1 | TRBJ1-1 | TRBV5-6 | TGTGCCAGCAGCAAACAGGGGGCGAACACTGAAGCTTTCTTT | CASSKQGANTEAFF
few | TRBD1 | TRBJ2-3 | TRBV7-2 | TGTGCCAGCAGCTTAAATCAGGGGGCGTCGTCTCCATATACGCAGTATTTT | CASSLNQGASSPYTQYF
- | - | TRBJ2-3 | TRBV5-1 | TGCGCCAGCAGCTTGGTGGGACGGAGCACAGATACGCAGTATTTT | CASSLVGRSTDTQYF
- | - | TRBJ2-7 | TRBV7-2 | TGTGCCAGCAGCTTAGGGGGACTCCTCTCCTACGAGCAGTACTTC | CASSLGGLLSYEQYF
- | TRBD2 | TRBJ2-5 | TRBV5-1 | TGCGCCAGCAGCCCCCGGGCGGGGGGGGAGACCCAGTACTTC | CASSPRAGGETQYF
- | - | TRBJ2-1 | TRBV5-6 | TGTGCCAGCAGCTTGCGGTTTTACAATGAGCAGTTCTTC | CASSLRFYNEQFF
- | - | TRBJ1-3 | TRBV5-4 | TGTGCCAGCAGCTTGATGGGGATCACTGGAAACACCATATATTTT | CASSLMGITGNTIYF
- | - | TRBJ2-6 | TRBV7-2 | TGTGCCAGCAGCTGGTCAGGGCTACTCTCTGGGGCCAACGTCCTGACTTTC | CASSWSGLLSGANVLTF
- | - | TRBJ1-2 | TRBV11-2 | TGTGCCAGCAGCTTCCGGACTAACTATGGCTACACCTTC | CASSFRTNYGYTF
- | - | TRBJ2-2 | TRBV7-2 | TGTGCCAGCAGCTCAATCTTGACCGGACAGAGGACCGGGGAGCTGTTTTTT | CASSSILTGQRTGELFF
once | - | TRBJ1-2 | TRBV18 | TGTGCCAGCTCTCCGGACCTGAACGTTGGAGGCTACACCTTC | CASSPDLNVGGYTF
once | - | TRBJ1-5 | TRBV7-2 | TGTGCCAGCAGCCCCGTCTCGGGCGATCAGCCCCAGCATTTT | CASSPVSGDQPQHF